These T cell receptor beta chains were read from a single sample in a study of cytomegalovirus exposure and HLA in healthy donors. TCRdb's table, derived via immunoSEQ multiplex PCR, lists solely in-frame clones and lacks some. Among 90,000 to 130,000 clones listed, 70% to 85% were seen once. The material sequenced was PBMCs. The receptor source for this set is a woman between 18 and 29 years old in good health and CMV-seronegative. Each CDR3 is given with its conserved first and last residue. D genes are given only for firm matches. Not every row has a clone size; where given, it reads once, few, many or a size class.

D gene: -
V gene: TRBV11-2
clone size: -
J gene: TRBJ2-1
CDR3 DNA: TGTGCCAGCAGCTTAGATCTGAGTATGATGAGCCGCTATGAGCAGTTCTTC
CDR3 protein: CASSLDLSMMSRYEQFF

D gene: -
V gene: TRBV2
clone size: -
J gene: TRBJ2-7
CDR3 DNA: TGTGCCAGCAGTGAGGCTTTGGACACCCAGGGGTACTTC
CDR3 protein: CASSEALDTQGYF

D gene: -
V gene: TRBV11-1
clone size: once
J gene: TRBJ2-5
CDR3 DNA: TGTGCCAGCTCTCCGCGAAGCGCTTACCAAGAGACCCAGTACTTC
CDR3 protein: CASSPRSAYQETQYF

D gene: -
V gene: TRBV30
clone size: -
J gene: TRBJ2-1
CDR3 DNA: TGTGCCTGGATTAAGCGTGGTGAGCAGTTCTTC
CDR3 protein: CAWIKRGEQFF

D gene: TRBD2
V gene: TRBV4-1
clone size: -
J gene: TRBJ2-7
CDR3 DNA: TGCGCCAGCAGCCCCCGGGGGCGGGGGGATTTCTACGAGCAGTACTTC
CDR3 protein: CASSPRGRGDFYEQYF

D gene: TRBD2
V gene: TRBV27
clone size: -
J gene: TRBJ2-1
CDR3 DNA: TGTGCCAGCACCTCGGCGGGGGGGCGTAACAATGAGCAGTTCTTC
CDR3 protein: CASTSAGGRNNEQFF

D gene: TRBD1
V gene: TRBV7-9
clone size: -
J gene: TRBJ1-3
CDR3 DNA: TGTGCCAGCAGTCTCCCGGGACAGGGGGCGGAAAACACCATATATTTT
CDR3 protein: CASSLPGQGAENTIYF

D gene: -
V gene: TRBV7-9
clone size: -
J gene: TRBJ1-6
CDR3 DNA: TGTGCCAGCAGCGGGAGGGGGAGGGATTCACCCCTCCACTTT
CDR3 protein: CASSGRGRDSPLHF

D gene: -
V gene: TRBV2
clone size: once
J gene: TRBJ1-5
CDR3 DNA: TGTGCCGAAGGGACTAGTAATCAGCCCCAGCATTTT
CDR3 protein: CAEGTSNQPQHF

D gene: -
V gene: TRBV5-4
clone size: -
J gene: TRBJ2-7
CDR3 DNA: TGTGCCAGCAGCTTGGGTAGCTCCTACGAGCAGTACTTC
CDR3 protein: CASSLGSSYEQYF

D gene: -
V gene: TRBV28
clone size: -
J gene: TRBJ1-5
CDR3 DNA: TGTGCCAGCAATAAACGACACCTCATTACGCCCCAGCATTTT
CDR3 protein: CASNKRHLITPQHF

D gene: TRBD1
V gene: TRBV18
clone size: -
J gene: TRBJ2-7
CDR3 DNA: TGTGCCAGCTCACCGGGGCAGGGGGCCTACGAGCAGTACTTC
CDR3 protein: CASSPGQGAYEQYF

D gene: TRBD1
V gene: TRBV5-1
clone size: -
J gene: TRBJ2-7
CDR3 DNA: TGCGCCAGCAGCTTGGAGCCTAGACAGGGGCTCGAGCAGTACTTC
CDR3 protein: CASSLEPRQGLEQYF

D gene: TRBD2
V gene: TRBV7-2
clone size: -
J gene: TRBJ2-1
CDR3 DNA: TGTGCCAGCAGCTTAGCGGGGGGGGAACTCTACAATGAGCAGTTCTTC
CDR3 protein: CASSLAGGELYNEQFF

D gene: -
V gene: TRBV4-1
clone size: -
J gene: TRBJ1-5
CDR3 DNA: TGCGCCAGCAGCCACACTATCTCGGGGCCCCAGCATTTT
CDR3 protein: CASSHTISGPQHF

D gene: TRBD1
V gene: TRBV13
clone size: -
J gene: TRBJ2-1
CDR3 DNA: TGTGCCAGCAGCTTAGCTCAGGGGGCTTACAATGAGCAGTTCTTC
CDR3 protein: CASSLAQGAYNEQFF

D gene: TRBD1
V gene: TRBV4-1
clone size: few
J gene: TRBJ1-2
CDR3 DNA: TGCGCCAGCAGCATGCATGTCGCGGGACAGGGGTTTTCTAACTATGGCTACACCTTC
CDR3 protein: CASSMHVAGQGFSNYGYTF

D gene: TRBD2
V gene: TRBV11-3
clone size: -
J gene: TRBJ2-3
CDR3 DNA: TGTGCCAGCAGCCGCGGGGGGAGCACAGATACGCAGTATTTT
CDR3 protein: CASSRGGSTDTQYF

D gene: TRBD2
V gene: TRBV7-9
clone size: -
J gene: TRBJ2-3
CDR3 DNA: TGTGCCAGCAGCCCGACTAGCGGGGGGGCGGATACGCAGTATTTT
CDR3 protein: CASSPTSGGADTQYF

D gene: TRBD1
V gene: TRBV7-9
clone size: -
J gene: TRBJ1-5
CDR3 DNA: TGTGCCAGCAGAGGGGGGACAGATCAGCCCCAGCATTTT
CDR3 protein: CASRGGTDQPQHF

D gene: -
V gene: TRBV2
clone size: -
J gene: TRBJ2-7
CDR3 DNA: TGTGCCAGCAGGCCCCGAGCCGCTGATGGCTACGAGCAGTACTTC
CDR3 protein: CASRPRAADGYEQYF

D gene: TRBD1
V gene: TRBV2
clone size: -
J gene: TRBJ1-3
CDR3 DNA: TGTGCCAGCAGTGACGACAGGGGTGACACCATATATTTT
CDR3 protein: CASSDDRGDTIYF

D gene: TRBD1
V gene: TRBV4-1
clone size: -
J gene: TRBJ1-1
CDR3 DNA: TGCGCCAGCAGCCAGGACAGGGGGAACAGCAACACTGAAGCTTTCTTT
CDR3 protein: CASSQDRGNSNTEAFF

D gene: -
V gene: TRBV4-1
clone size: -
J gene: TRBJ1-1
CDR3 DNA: TGCGCCAGCAGCAAGCCCTCGAACACTGAAGCTTTCTTT
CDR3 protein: CASSKPSNTEAFF

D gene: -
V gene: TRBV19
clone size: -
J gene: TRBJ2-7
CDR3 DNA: TGTGCCAGTAGTATTTCCACAGGCTACGAGCAGTACTTC
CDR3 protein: CASSISTGYEQYF

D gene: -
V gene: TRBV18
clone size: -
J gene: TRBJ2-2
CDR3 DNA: TGTGCCAGCTCACCATACAGTGCGAACACCGGGGAGCTGTTTTTT
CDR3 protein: CASSPYSANTGELFF

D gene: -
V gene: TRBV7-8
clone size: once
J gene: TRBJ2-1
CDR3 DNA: TGTGCCAGCAGCCCTCGGAGGGATAGCTACAATGAGCAGTTCTTC
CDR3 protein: CASSPRRDSYNEQFF

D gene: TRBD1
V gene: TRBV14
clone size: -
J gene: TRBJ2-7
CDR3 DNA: TGTGCCAGCAACCGACAGGGCTACGAGCAGTACTTC
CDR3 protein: CASNRQGYEQYF

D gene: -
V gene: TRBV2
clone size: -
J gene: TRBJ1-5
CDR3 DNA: TGTGCCAGCAGTGAAGACAGAAGTGGGGGAGGGCCCCAGCATTTT
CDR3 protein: CASSEDRSGGGPQHF

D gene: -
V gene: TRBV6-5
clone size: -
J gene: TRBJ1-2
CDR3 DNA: TGTGCCAGCAAACGGGGGGCGGTTGGCTACACCTTC
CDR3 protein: CASKRGAVGYTF

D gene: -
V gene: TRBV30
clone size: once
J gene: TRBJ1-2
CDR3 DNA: TGTGCCTGGAGTGTACTAAACCCCGGAGGCTACACCTTC
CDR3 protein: CAWSVLNPGGYTF

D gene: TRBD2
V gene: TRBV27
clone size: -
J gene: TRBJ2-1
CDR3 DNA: TGTGCCAGCAGTTCGCAACAGACTAGCGGCTACAATGAGCAGTTCTTC
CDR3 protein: CASSSQQTSGYNEQFF